The entry below gives a single T cell receptor (beta chain) sequence along with its context. Its specificity is unknown. Unique molecular identifiers were incorporated when the TCRbeta library was constructed. TCRdb redid the calling of the PCR reads with MiXCR, one entry per CDR3 protein. The sample consists of fewer than 150,000 distinct CDR3 sequences, roughly 10% of them appearing once. V shed 6 bases, J shed 2 bases, and the junction held 4 bases outside the gene matches. This CDR3 has 15 amino acids. In germline, CDR1 is LNHDA, CDR2 SQIVND (reference sequence). The record originates from a study of T-cell reconstitution after alpha-beta-depleted transplantation in children. Whole-study findings and limits: A year had passed since transplant, and T-cell counts and diversity by then came mostly from newly produced T cells. Surviving recipient T cells and intrathymic progenitors accounted for some patients' high TCRbeta diversity at day 60. After transplant, at about two months, alpha-beta T cells were reportedly derived from several hundred expanded graft clones.

Sequencing used PBMCs, mostly from graft donor cells, obtained 180 days after TCRalphabeta/CD19-depleted stem cell transplant. The clonotype was recovered from a girl under three years old who had a stem cell transplant for combined immunodeficiency, so the T cells may come from the graft donor. The chain has TRBV19 and TRBJ2-6, with 7 bases identical to TRBD1. The CDR3 DNA is TGTGCCAGTAGCGCAGGGGGAACTGGGGCCAACGTCCTGACTTTC. It specifies CASSAGGTGANVLTF.